This TCR beta chain was obtained from a study of shared clonotypes between healthy human individuals. Data came from immunoSEQ multiplex PCR; TCRdb stores just in-frame clones and leaves some out. The sample has about 1.5 million clones, 98% seen once. A word on this clone: Its antigen is unknown.

Points from the study as a whole: Rarefaction indicated that sorted-subset sequencing remained incomplete although depth was large. Against clonotypes common to all four donors, non-shared ones had lower generation probabilities.

Unmatched junction bases numbered 12, after V lost 0 bases and J lost 3 bases. The CDR3 covers 20 residues. CDR1 is SGHTA and CDR2 is FQGNSA in the germline V gene. Caucasian adults residing in Nashville, Tennessee made up all the donors. From CD4+ cells came CD45RA+ naive and CD45RA-negative memory subsets. The chain joins TRBV7-2 to TRBJ2-3; 13 bases are shared with TRBD2. The sequence came from a man aged 25-45 years in good health. Sample: naive CD4+ T cells sorted from blood. Described subset: CD45RA+ positively selected. The CDR3 coding sequence is TGTGCCAGCAGCTTAGCCCCACTAGCGGGAGGGTTTTATAAGACAGATACGCAGTATTTT. This codes for CASSLAPLAGGFYKTDTQYF.